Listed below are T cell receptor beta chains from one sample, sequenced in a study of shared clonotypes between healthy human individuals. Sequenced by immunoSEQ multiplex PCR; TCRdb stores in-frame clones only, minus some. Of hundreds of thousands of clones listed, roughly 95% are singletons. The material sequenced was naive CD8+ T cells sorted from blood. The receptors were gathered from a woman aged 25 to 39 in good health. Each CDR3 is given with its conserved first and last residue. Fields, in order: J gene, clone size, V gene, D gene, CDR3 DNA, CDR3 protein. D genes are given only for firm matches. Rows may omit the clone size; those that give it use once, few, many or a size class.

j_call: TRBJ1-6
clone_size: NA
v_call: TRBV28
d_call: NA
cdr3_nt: TGTGCCAGCAAGACAGCACTTATTAATTCACCCCTCCACTTT
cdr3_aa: CASKTALINSPLHF

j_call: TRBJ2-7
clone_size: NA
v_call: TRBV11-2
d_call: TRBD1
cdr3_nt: TGTGCCAGCAGCTTTTACACTGGACAGGCCTACGAGCAGTACTTC
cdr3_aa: CASSFYTGQAYEQYF

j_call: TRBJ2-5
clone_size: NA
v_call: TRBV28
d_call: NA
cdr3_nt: TGTGCCAGCAGTTACCCCTCATGGGAGACCCAGTACTTC
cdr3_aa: CASSYPSWETQYF

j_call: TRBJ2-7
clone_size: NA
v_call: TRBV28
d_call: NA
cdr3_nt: TGTGCCAGCAGTCCGGATCGAAACGAGCAGTACTTC
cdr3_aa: CASSPDRNEQYF

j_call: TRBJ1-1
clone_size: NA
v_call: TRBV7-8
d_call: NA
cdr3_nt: TGTGCCAGCAGCCGGACAGAGAAAGATGAAGCTTTCTTT
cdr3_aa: CASSRTEKDEAFF

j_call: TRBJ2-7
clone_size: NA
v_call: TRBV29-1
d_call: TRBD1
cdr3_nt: TGCAGCGTTGACGCCGGGACAGGGTTATACGAGCAGTACTTC
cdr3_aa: CSVDAGTGLYEQYF

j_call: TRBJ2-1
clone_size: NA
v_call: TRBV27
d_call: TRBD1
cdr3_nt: TGTGCCAGCAGTTTATCGCGCGGGACAGGTCACAATGAGCAGTTCTTC
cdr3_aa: CASSLSRGTGHNEQFF

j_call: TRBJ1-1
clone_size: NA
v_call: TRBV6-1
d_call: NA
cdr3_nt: TGTGCCAGCAGTGAAGTTTGGGGCCTGAACACTGAAGCTTTCTTT
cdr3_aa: CASSEVWGLNTEAFF

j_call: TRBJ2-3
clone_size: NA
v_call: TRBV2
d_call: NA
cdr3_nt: TGTGCCAGCAGTGAGGTTGTTCTTAGCACAGATACGCAGTATTTT
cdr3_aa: CASSEVVLSTDTQYF

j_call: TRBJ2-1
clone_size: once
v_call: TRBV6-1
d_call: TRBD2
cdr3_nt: TGTGCCAGCAGTGAAATGCGACTAGCGCCAGACAATGAGCAGTTCTTC
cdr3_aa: CASSEMRLAPDNEQFF

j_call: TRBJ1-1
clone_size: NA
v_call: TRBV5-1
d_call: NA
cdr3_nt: TGCGCCAGCAGCTTGCGGCAGGGGCCACGTTCTGAAGCTTTCTTT
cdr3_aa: CASSLRQGPRSEAFF

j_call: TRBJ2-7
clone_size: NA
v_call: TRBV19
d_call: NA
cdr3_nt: TGTGCCAGTAGTCCCCGGGACGGCTACGAGCAGTACTTC
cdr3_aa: CASSPRDGYEQYF

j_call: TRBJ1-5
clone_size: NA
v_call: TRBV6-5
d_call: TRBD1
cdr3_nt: TGTGCCACCGGACAGGGGGGGTTGAAGCCCCAGCATTTT
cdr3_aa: CATGQGGLKPQHF

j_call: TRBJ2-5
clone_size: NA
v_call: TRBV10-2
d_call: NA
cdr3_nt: TGCGCCACCCTGGACATAGGCACCCAAGAGACCCAGTACTTC
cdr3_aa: CATLDIGTQETQYF

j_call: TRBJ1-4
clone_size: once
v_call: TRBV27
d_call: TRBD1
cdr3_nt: TGTGCCAGCAGTTTATCGGGACAGGGGATCGATCCTAATGAAAAACTGTTTTTT
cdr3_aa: CASSLSGQGIDPNEKLFF

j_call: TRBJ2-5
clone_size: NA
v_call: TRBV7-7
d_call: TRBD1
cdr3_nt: TGTGCCAGCAGCCCGGACAGGGGATTCGACTTAGAGACCCAGTACTTC
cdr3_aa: CASSPDRGFDLETQYF

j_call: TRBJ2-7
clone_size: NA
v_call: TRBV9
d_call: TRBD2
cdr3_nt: TGTGCCAGCAGGTCCGGTCTAGCGGGAGGCGAGCAGTACTTC
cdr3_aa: CASRSGLAGGEQYF

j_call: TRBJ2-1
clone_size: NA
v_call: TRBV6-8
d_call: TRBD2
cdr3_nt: TGTGCCAGCGAAACTAGCGGAAAATACAATGAGCAGTTCTTC
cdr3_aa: CASETSGKYNEQFF

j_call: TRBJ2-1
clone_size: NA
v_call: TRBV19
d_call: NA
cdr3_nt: TGTGCCAGTAGTTGGGGGGAAGCCAATGAGCAGTTCTTC
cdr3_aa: CASSWGEANEQFF

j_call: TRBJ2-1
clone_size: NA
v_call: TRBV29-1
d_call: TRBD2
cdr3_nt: TGCAGCTACTCCCAGGGCGGGAGCTACAATGAGCAGTTCTTC
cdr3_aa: CSYSQGGSYNEQFF

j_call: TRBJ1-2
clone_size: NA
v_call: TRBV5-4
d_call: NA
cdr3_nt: TGTGCCAGCAGTCGTCCTGACAGTCAACCCTATGGCTACACCTTC
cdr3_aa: CASSRPDSQPYGYTF

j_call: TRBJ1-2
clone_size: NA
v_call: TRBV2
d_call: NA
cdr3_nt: TGTGCCAGCAGTGGGGGGCTGGACTATGGCTACACCTTC
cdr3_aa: CASSGGLDYGYTF

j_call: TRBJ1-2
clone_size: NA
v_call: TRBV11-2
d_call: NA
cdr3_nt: TGTGCCAGCAGCCCAGCCCCAGGACAGTGGGATGGCTACACCTTC
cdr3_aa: CASSPAPGQWDGYTF

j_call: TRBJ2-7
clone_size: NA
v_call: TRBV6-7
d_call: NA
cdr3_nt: TGTGCCAGCAGTTATTACCGGAACTCAACTGGGGTGCAGTACTTC
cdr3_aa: CASSYYRNSTGVQYF

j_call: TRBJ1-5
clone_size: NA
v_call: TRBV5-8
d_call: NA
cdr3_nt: TGTGCCAGCAGCTTCGGAGGTCAGCCCCAGCATTTT
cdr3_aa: CASSFGGQPQHF

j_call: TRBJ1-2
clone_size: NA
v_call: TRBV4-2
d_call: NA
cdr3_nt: TGTGCCAGCAGCCAAGATTGGGACCGAGACTTAACCTATGGCTACACCTTC
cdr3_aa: CASSQDWDRDLTYGYTF

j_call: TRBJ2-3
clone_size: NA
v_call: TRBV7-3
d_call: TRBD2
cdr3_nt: TGTGCCAGCAGCCGACTAGCGGGCCCCACAGATACGCAGTATTTT
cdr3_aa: CASSRLAGPTDTQYF

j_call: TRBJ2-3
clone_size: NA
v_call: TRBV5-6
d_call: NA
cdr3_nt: TGTGCCAGCAGCCCGGGTGGTACCGAGGCAGATACGCAGTATTTT
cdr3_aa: CASSPGGTEADTQYF

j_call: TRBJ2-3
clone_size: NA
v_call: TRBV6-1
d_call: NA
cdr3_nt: TGTGCCAGCAGTGAAGGGGCCTTTCAGGGTCGCAACACAGATACGCAGTATTTT
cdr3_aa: CASSEGAFQGRNTDTQYF

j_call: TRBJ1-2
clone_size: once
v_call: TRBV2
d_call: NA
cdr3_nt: TGTGCCAGCAGTGGACAGGACTATGGCTACACCTTC
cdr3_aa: CASSGQDYGYTF

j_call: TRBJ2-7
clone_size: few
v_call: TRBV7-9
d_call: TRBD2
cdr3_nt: TGTGCCAGCCGGGGGGACGGCTACGAGCAGTACTTC
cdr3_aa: CASRGDGYEQYF

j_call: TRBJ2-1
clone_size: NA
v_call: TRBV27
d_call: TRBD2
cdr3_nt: TGTGCCAGCAGTTCGGCCAAGCGGGAGATGGGAAATGAGCAGTTCTTC
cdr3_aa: CASSSAKREMGNEQFF

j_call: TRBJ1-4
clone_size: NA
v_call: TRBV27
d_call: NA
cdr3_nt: TGTGCCAGCAGTACGGGAGAAAAACTGTTTTTT
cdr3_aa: CASSTGEKLFF

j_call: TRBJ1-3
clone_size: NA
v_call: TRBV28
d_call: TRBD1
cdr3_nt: TGTGCCAGCAGTCCCACAGGGGGCACTGGAAACACCATATATTTT
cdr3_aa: CASSPTGGTGNTIYF

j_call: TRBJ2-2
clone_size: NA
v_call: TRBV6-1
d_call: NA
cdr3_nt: TGTGCCAGCAGTGGAAGGATTCGGGGCTTGAACACCGGGGAGCTGTTTTTT
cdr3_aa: CASSGRIRGLNTGELFF

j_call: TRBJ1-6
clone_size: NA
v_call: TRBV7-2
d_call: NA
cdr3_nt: TGTGCCAGCAGCTGGCTTTATAATTCACCCCTCCACTTT
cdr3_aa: CASSWLYNSPLHF

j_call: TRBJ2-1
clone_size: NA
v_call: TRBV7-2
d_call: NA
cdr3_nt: TGTGCCAGCAGCTTGAGCGGGTGGGCCTCCTACAATGAGCAGTTCTTC
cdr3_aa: CASSLSGWASYNEQFF

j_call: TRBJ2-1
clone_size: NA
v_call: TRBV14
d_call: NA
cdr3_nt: TGTGCCAGCAGCCAAGCAGGGCCCAATGAGCAGTTCTTC
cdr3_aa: CASSQAGPNEQFF

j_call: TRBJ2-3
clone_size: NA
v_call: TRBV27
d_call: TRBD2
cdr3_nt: TGTGCCAGCAGAGGACTAGCGGGACTTTATACGCAGTATTTT
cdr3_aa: CASRGLAGLYTQYF

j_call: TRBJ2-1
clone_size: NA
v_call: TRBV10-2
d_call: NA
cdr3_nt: TGCGCCAGCAACGGTGATGGCTACAATGAGCAGTTCTTC
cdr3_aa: CASNGDGYNEQFF

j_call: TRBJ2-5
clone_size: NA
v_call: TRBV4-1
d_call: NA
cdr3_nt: TGCGCCAGCAGCCAAGAGGCGCTAGCTCAAGAGACCCAGTACTTC
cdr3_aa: CASSQEALAQETQYF

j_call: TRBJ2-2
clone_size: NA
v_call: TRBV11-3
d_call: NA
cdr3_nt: TGTGCCAGCAGCTTAGGGACCTCCTTAGCCGGGGAGCTGTTTTTT
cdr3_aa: CASSLGTSLAGELFF

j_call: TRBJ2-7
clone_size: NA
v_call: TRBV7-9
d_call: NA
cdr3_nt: TGTGCCAGCAGCTTCTCCCAAACGGGAGAGCACGAGCAGTACTTC
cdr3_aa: CASSFSQTGEHEQYF

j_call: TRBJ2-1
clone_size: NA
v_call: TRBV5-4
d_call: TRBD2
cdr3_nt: TGTGCCAGCAGCCAGGGGTTTAGCGGGACCTACAATGAGCAGTTCTTC
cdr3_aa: CASSQGFSGTYNEQFF

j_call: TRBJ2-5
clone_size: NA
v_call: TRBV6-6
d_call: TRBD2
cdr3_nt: TGTGCCAGCAGTTACTCAGCGGGAGAAACGGAGACCCAGTACTTC
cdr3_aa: CASSYSAGETETQYF

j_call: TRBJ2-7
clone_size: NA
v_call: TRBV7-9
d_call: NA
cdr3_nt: TGTGCCAGCAGCTTAGGCGGCGACTACGAGCAGTACTTC
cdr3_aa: CASSLGGDYEQYF

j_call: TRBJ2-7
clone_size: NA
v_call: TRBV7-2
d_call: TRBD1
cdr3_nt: TGTGCCAGCAGCTTAGCACAGGGGGCGGCCAACGAGCAGTACTTC
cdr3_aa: CASSLAQGAANEQYF

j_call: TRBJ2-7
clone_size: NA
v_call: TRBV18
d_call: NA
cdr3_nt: TGTGCCAGCTCACCAGCCGCCTCCTACGAGCAGTACTTC
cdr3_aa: CASSPAASYEQYF

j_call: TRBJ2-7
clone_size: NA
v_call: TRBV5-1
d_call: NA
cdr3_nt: TGCGCCAGCAGCTTGGCCAGCGTCTACGAGCAGTACTTC
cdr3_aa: CASSLASVYEQYF

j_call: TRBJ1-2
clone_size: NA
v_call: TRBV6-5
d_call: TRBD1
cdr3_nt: TGTGCCAGCAGTTACGAACAGGGGAGGAGCTATGGCTACACCTTC
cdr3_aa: CASSYEQGRSYGYTF

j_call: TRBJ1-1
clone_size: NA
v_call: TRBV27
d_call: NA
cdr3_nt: TGTGCCAGCAGTTTTCGACAGCGGACTGAAGCTTTCTTT
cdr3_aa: CASSFRQRTEAFF

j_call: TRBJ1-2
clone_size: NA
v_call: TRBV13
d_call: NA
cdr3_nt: TGTGCCAGCAGCTTATTAAAACGGACAGTCGACTATGGCTACACCTTC
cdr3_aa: CASSLLKRTVDYGYTF

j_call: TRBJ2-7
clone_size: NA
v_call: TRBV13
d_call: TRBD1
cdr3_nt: TGTGCCAGCGCCTTGACAGGGGGTAGCGACGAGCAGTACTTC
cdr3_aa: CASALTGGSDEQYF